This T cell receptor beta chain was documented in a study of T-cell reconstitution after alpha-beta-depleted transplantation in children. From germline, CDR1 is MGHRA and CDR2 YSYEKL. Trimming pared 4 bases from V and 1 base from J, leaving 13 bases between. The CDR3 runs 16 residues. Unique molecular identifiers tagged the TCRbeta library. Each CDR3 protein gets one entry after TCRdb re-called the PCR reads with MiXCR. The top ten clones hold roughly 5% of a sample with 700,000 to 950,000 distinct CDR3 sequences, roughly 16% of them seen once. The chain carries TRBV4-1 and TRBJ2-2, with D unresolved. The receptor was derived from a male patient under 18 who had a stem cell transplant for acute lymphoblastic leukemia, so the T cells may come from the graft donor. The sequenced sample was PBMCs, mostly from graft donor cells, obtained 360 days after TCRalphabeta/CD19-depleted stem cell transplant. The CDR3 DNA reads TGCGCCAGCAGCCCTGTGGGGTCCGAGAACACCGGGGAGCTGTTTTTT. Translated, it gives CASSPVGSENTGELFF.